This TCR beta chain was found in a study of blood T cell repertoires in COVID-19. Study-level information: PBMCs, B-cell-depleted T cells, or T cells were the source of the cDNA or gDNA that made up the material.

Germline lookup yields CDR1 ENHRY and CDR2 SYGVKD. The CDR3 is 14 amino acids. The V gene end was trimmed by 6 bases and the J gene end by 9 bases; junction bases not matched to a gene: 6. Clones were read by immunoSEQ multiplex PCR, and TCRdb kept only the in-frame ones, dropping some. The sample yields several thousand clones, roughly nine tenths seen once. The sample taken for sequencing was peripheral blood. This clonotype originated in a man between 60 and 75 years old with acute or convalescent COVID-19. The J gene is TRBJ2-1, the V gene TRBV10-3; 12 nucleotides line up with TRBD1. CDR3 coding DNA: TGTGCCATCAGGGGACAGGGGGCAGGGGGTGAGCAGTTCTTC. Protein sequence: CAIRGQGAGGEQFF.